These T cell receptor beta chains were read from a single sample in a study of blood T cell repertoires in COVID-19. Generated by immunoSEQ multiplex PCR, the TCRdb table keeps only in-frame clones and is missing some. The sample lists about 300,000 clones; around 87% were seen once. Sequenced material: peripheral blood. The source is a woman aged 40 to 50 who had recovered from COVID-19. CDR3s include the opening cysteine and the closing phenylalanine or tryptophan. Fields, in order: V gene, CDR3 length, D gene, J gene, clone size, CDR3 protein, CDR3 DNA. The D gene is left open where the match is weak. Some rows have no size entry. The others give once, few or many, or a class for an expanded clone.

v_call: TRBV4-3
cdr3_length: 15
d_call: NA
j_call: TRBJ2-4
clone_size: NA
cdr3_aa: CASSQEGGVGNIQYF
cdr3_nt: TGCGCCAGCAGCCAAGAGGGGGGAGTAGGGAACATTCAGTACTTC

v_call: TRBV27
cdr3_length: 13
d_call: NA
j_call: TRBJ1-5
clone_size: NA
cdr3_aa: CASSFNPGQPQHF
cdr3_nt: TGTGCCAGCAGTTTTAATCCGGGGCAGCCCCAGCATTTT

v_call: TRBV6-1
cdr3_length: 17
d_call: NA
j_call: TRBJ1-3
clone_size: NA
cdr3_aa: CASSEVWVSASGNTIYF
cdr3_nt: TGTGCCAGCAGTGAAGTATGGGTTTCGGCTAGTGGAAACACCATATATTTT

v_call: TRBV7-2
cdr3_length: 17
d_call: TRBD2
j_call: TRBJ2-7
clone_size: few
cdr3_aa: CASSFRGGGKSSYEQYF
cdr3_nt: TGTGCCAGCAGCTTTCGAGGCGGGGGTAAGAGCTCCTACGAGCAGTACTTC

v_call: TRBV11-2
cdr3_length: 16
d_call: TRBD1
j_call: TRBJ1-1
clone_size: once
cdr3_aa: CASSPYRGLMNTEAFF
cdr3_nt: TGTGCCAGCAGCCCCTACAGGGGTCTCATGAACACTGAAGCTTTCTTT

v_call: TRBV6-5
cdr3_length: 13
d_call: TRBD1
j_call: TRBJ1-2
clone_size: NA
cdr3_aa: CASSNRGIGGYTF
cdr3_nt: TGTGCCAGCAGCAACAGGGGGATAGGGGGCTACACCTTC

v_call: TRBV6-2/TRBV6-3
cdr3_length: 16
d_call: NA
j_call: TRBJ1-5
clone_size: NA
cdr3_aa: CASSYRRTEDNQPQHF
cdr3_nt: TGTGCCAGCAGTTACCGACGGACAGAGGATAATCAGCCCCAGCATTTT

v_call: TRBV6-5
cdr3_length: 13
d_call: NA
j_call: TRBJ2-7
clone_size: NA
cdr3_aa: CASSPTIYYEQYF
cdr3_nt: TGTGCCAGCAGCCCAACTATATACTACGAGCAGTACTTC

v_call: TRBV19
cdr3_length: 15
d_call: TRBD1
j_call: TRBJ1-5
clone_size: NA
cdr3_aa: CASSNRDRDNQPQHF
cdr3_nt: TGTGCCAGTAGTAACCGGGACAGAGACAATCAGCCCCAGCATTTT

v_call: TRBV6-1
cdr3_length: 16
d_call: NA
j_call: TRBJ1-6
clone_size: once
cdr3_aa: CASSEALGGGNSPLHF
cdr3_nt: TGTGCCAGCAGTGAGGCCCTCGGGGGTGGGAATTCACCCCTCCACTTT

v_call: TRBV9
cdr3_length: 14
d_call: TRBD2
j_call: TRBJ2-5
clone_size: few
cdr3_aa: CASSVGLAGETQYF
cdr3_nt: TGTGCCAGCAGCGTAGGACTAGCGGGAGAGACCCAGTACTTC

v_call: TRBV30
cdr3_length: 13
d_call: NA
j_call: TRBJ1-3
clone_size: NA
cdr3_aa: CARTGGSGNTIYF
cdr3_nt: TGTGCCCGCACGGGGGGTTCTGGAAACACCATATATTTT

v_call: TRBV27
cdr3_length: 14
d_call: NA
j_call: TRBJ2-7
clone_size: NA
cdr3_aa: CASSSSLRGYEQYF
cdr3_nt: TGTGCCAGCAGTTCCTCTCTTAGGGGCTACGAGCAGTACTTC

v_call: TRBV5-4
cdr3_length: 16
d_call: NA
j_call: TRBJ2-7
clone_size: NA
cdr3_aa: CASSLATPVEGYEQYF
cdr3_nt: TGTGCCAGCAGCTTGGCCACGCCAGTGGAGGGCTACGAGCAGTACTTC

v_call: TRBV3-1/TRBV3-2
cdr3_length: 12
d_call: NA
j_call: TRBJ2-5
clone_size: NA
cdr3_aa: CASSQASGAQYF
cdr3_nt: TGTGCCAGCAGCCAAGCCTCCGGGGCCCAGTACTTC

v_call: TRBV30
cdr3_length: 14
d_call: NA
j_call: TRBJ1-2
clone_size: NA
cdr3_aa: CAWTWTVPYYGYTF
cdr3_nt: TGTGCCTGGACCTGGACAGTCCCTTACTATGGCTACACCTTC

v_call: TRBV7-2
cdr3_length: 16
d_call: NA
j_call: TRBJ2-3
clone_size: NA
cdr3_aa: CASSGGPGGNLATQYF
cdr3_nt: TGTGCCAGCAGTGGGGGGCCGGGGGGCAACCTGGCGACGCAGTATTTT

v_call: TRBV9
cdr3_length: 13
d_call: NA
j_call: TRBJ1-5
clone_size: NA
cdr3_aa: CASSAGGDQPQHF
cdr3_nt: TGTGCCAGCAGCGCGGGGGGGGATCAGCCCCAGCATTTT

v_call: TRBV6-5
cdr3_length: 14
d_call: TRBD1
j_call: TRBJ2-5
clone_size: NA
cdr3_aa: CASRLGQGTETQYF
cdr3_nt: TGTGCCAGCAGACTGGGACAGGGTACAGAGACCCAGTACTTC

v_call: TRBV2
cdr3_length: 13
d_call: NA
j_call: TRBJ1-6
clone_size: once
cdr3_aa: CASSPRQNSPLHF
cdr3_nt: TGTGCCAGCAGTCCCCGACAGAATTCACCCCTCCACTTT

v_call: TRBV18
cdr3_length: 14
d_call: NA
j_call: TRBJ1-2
clone_size: NA
cdr3_aa: CASSPPASYYGYTF
cdr3_nt: TGTGCCAGCTCACCACCGGCCTCCTACTATGGCTACACCTTC

v_call: TRBV4-2
cdr3_length: 16
d_call: NA
j_call: TRBJ1-4
clone_size: NA
cdr3_aa: CASSQKMRGSGEKLFF
cdr3_nt: TGTGCCAGCAGCCAGAAGATGCGGGGTTCGGGTGAAAAACTGTTTTTT

v_call: TRBV3-1/TRBV3-2
cdr3_length: 15
d_call: NA
j_call: TRBJ1-6
clone_size: few
cdr3_aa: CASSPGHSSNSPLHF
cdr3_nt: TGTGCCAGCAGCCCAGGGCATTCGTCAAATTCACCCCTCCACTTT

v_call: TRBV2
cdr3_length: 14
d_call: NA
j_call: TRBJ1-1
clone_size: NA
cdr3_aa: CASRAETMNTEAFF
cdr3_nt: TGTGCCAGCAGGGCAGAGACTATGAACACTGAAGCTTTCTTT

v_call: TRBV10-3
cdr3_length: 13
d_call: TRBD2
j_call: TRBJ2-3
clone_size: NA
cdr3_aa: CAISPSGRDTQYF
cdr3_nt: TGTGCCATCAGCCCTAGCGGGCGGGATACGCAGTATTTT

v_call: TRBV5-1
cdr3_length: 16
d_call: TRBD2
j_call: TRBJ2-2
clone_size: NA
cdr3_aa: CARSAQRGGYTGELFF
cdr3_nt: TGCGCCCGCAGCGCCCAACGGGGGGGGTACACCGGGGAGCTGTTTTTT

v_call: TRBV9
cdr3_length: 16
d_call: TRBD1
j_call: TRBJ2-4
clone_size: NA
cdr3_aa: CASSGGNRGAKNIQYF
cdr3_nt: TGTGCCAGCAGCGGGGGAAACAGGGGAGCCAAAAACATTCAGTACTTC

v_call: TRBV18
cdr3_length: 15
d_call: NA
j_call: TRBJ2-4
clone_size: NA
cdr3_aa: CASSPDYPEGNIQYF
cdr3_nt: TGTGCCAGCTCACCAGACTACCCGGAGGGAAACATTCAGTACTTC

v_call: TRBV5-1
cdr3_length: 20
d_call: TRBD1
j_call: TRBJ1-3
clone_size: NA
cdr3_aa: CASSLGQGAPGQVSGNTIYF
cdr3_nt: TGCGCCAGCAGCTTGGGACAGGGGGCTCCGGGACAGGTTTCTGGAAACACCATATATTTT

v_call: TRBV30
cdr3_length: 11
d_call: NA
j_call: TRBJ1-2
clone_size: NA
cdr3_aa: CAWSVGGGYTF
cdr3_nt: TGTGCCTGGAGTGTAGGGGGAGGCTACACCTTC

v_call: TRBV3-1/TRBV3-2
cdr3_length: 14
d_call: NA
j_call: TRBJ1-1
clone_size: NA
cdr3_aa: CASSQDGGGTEAFF
cdr3_nt: TGTGCCAGCAGCCAAGATGGGGGGGGTACTGAAGCTTTCTTT

v_call: TRBV28
cdr3_length: 15
d_call: TRBD1
j_call: TRBJ1-5
clone_size: few
cdr3_aa: CASSSPDRVGQPQHF
cdr3_nt: TGTGCCAGCAGTTCTCCGGACAGGGTTGGCCAGCCCCAGCATTTT

v_call: TRBV20-1
cdr3_length: 14
d_call: NA
j_call: TRBJ1-1
clone_size: once
cdr3_aa: CSASVSEGDTEAFF
cdr3_nt: TGCAGTGCTAGTGTCTCAGAGGGAGACACTGAAGCTTTCTTT

v_call: TRBV4-3
cdr3_length: 16
d_call: TRBD2
j_call: TRBJ2-1
clone_size: NA
cdr3_aa: CASSQRTSGVYNEQFF
cdr3_nt: TGCGCCAGCAGCCAAAGGACTAGCGGGGTTTACAATGAGCAGTTCTTC

v_call: TRBV6-5
cdr3_length: 14
d_call: NA
j_call: TRBJ1-3
clone_size: few
cdr3_aa: CASKLAFSGNTIYF
cdr3_nt: TGTGCCAGCAAATTAGCCTTCTCTGGAAACACCATATATTTT